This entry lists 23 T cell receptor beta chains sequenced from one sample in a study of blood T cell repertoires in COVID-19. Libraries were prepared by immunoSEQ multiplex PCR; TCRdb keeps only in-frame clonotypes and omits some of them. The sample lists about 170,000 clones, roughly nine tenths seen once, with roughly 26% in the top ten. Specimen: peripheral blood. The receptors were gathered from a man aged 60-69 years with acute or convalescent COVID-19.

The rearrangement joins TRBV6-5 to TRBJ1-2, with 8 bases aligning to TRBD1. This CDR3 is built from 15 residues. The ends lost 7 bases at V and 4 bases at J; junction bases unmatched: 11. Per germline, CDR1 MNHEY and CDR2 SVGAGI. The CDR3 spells CASNPDRGGGYGYTF. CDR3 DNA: TGTGCCAGCAACCCTGACAGGGGTGGGGGCTATGGCTACACCTTC.

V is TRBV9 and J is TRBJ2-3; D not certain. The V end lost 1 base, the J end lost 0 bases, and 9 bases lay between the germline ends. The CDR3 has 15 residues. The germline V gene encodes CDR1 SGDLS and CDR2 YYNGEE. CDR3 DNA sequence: TGTGCCAGCAGCGTACTTCAGTCTAGCACAGATACGCAGTATTTT. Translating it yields CASSVLQSSTDTQYF.

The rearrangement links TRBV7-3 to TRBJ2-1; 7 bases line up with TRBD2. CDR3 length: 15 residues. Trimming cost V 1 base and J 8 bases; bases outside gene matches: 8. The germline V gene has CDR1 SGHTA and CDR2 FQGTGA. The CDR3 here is CASSLRASGIYEQFF. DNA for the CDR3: TGTGCCAGCAGCTTAAGGGCCAGCGGGATCTATGAGCAGTTCTTC. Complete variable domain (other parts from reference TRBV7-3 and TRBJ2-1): GAGVSQTPSNKVTEKGKYVELRCDPISGHTALYWYRQSLGQGPEFLIYFQGTGAADDSGLPNDRFFAVRPEGSVSTLKIQRTERGDSAVYLCASSLRASGIYEQFFGPGTRLTVL.

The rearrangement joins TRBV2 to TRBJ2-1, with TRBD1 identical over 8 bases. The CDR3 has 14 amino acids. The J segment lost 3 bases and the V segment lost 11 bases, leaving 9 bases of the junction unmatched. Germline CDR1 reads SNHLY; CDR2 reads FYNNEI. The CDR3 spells CAGQVGTGYNEQFF. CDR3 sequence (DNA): TGTGCCGGCCAGGTCGGGACAGGCTACAATGAGCAGTTCTTC.

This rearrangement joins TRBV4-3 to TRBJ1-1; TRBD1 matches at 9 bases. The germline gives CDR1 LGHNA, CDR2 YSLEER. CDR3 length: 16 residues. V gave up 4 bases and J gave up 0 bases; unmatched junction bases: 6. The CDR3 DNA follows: TGCGCCAGCAGCCGGACCGGACAGGGGTTGAACACTGAAGCTTTCTTT. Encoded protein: CASSRTGQGLNTEAFF.

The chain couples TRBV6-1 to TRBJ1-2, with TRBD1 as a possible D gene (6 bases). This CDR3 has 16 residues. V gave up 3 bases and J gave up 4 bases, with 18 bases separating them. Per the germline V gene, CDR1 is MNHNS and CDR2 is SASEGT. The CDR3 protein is CASSDPRQAKGYGYTF. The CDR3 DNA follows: TGTGCCAGCAGTGACCCCCGACAGGCCAAAGGCTATGGCTACACCTTC.

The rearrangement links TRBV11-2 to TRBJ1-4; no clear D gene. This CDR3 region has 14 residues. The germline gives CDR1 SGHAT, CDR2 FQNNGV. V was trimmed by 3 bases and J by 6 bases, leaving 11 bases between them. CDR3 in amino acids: CASSLSRADEKLFF. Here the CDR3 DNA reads TGTGCCAGCAGCTTGAGTCGTGCGGATGAAAAACTGTTTTTT.

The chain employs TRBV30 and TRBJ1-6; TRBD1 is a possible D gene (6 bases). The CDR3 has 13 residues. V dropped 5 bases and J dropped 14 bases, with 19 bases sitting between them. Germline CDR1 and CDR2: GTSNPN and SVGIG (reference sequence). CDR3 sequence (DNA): TGTGCCTGGGAACAGGGCTTTCCATCAACCCTCCACTTT. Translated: CAWEQGFPSTLHF.

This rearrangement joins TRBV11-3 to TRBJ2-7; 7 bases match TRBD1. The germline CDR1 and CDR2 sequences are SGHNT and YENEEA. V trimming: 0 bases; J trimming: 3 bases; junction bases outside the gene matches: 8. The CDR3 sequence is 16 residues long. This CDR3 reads CASSLDGEGGFYEQYF. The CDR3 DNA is TGTGCCAGCAGCTTAGATGGTGAAGGGGGCTTCTACGAGCAGTACTTC.

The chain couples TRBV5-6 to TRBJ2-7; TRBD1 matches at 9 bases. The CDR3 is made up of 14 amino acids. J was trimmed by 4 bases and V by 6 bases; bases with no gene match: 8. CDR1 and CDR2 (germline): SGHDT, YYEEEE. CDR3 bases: TGTGCCAGCACACCGGGACAGGGAGGATACGAGCAGTACGTC. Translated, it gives CASTPGQGGYEQYV.

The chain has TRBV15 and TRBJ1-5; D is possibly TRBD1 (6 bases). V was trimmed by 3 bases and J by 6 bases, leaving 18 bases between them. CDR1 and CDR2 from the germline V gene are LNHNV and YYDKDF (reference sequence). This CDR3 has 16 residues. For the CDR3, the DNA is TGTGCCACCAGCAGGATAACAGGGTATTTAGGTCAGCCCCAGCATTTT. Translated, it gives CATSRITGYLGQPQHF.

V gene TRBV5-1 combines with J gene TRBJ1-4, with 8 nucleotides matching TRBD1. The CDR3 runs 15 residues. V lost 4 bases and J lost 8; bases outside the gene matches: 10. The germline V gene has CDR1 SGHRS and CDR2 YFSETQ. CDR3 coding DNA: TGCGCCAGCAGCACACAGGGGGGCTGGGGCGAAAAACTGTTTTTT. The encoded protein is CASSTQGGWGEKLFF.

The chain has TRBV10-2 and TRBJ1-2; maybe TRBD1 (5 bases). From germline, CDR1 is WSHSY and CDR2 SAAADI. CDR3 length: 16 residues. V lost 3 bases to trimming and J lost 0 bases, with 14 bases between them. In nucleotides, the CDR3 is TGCGCCAGCAGTGAAACCCTCAGGGCAACTAACTATGGCTACACCTTC. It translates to CASSETLRATNYGYTF.

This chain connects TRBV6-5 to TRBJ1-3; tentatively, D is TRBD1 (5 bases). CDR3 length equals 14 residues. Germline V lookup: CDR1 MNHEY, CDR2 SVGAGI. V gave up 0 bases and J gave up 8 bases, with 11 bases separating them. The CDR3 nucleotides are TGTGCCAGCAGTTACTCGGGGGGTGAGGACACCATATATTTT. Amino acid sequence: CASSYSGGEDTIYF.

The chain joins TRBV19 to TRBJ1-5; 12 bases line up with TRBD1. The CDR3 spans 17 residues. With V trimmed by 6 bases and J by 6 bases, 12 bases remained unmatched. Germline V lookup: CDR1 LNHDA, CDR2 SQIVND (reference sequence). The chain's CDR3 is CASRGRGQGALRQPQHF. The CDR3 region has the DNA TGTGCCAGTAGAGGGCGGGGACAGGGGGCTCTGCGTCAGCCCCAGCATTTT.

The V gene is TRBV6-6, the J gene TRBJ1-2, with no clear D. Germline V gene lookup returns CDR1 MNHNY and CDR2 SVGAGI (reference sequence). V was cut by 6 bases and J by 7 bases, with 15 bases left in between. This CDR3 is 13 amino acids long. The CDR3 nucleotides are TGTGCCAGCAGGCTCGGGGTTGGCCGTGGCTACACCTTC. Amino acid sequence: CASRLGVGRGYTF.

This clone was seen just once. The CDR3 sequence: CASSQTRDITNVLTF. CDR3 nucleotides: TGTGCCAGCAGCCAAACCCGGGACATCACCAACGTCCTGACTTTC. V is TRBV14 and J is TRBJ2-6; maybe TRBD1 (6 bases). This CDR3 has 15 residues. Germline V gene lookup returns CDR1 SGHDN and CDR2 FVKESK. V was cut by 2 bases and J by 8 bases, with 13 bases left in between.

In DNA form, the CDR3 reads TGTGCCAGCAGATGGGGGCCAGGCTCCTACGAGCAGTACTTC. Amino acids: CASRWGPGSYEQYF. V gene TRBV27 combines with J gene TRBJ2-7; possible D gene TRBD1, 6 bases. The CDR3 is made up of 14 amino acids. Trimming took off 6 bases at V and 0 bases at J, with 12 bases between the two ends. Germline CDR1 MNHEY, CDR2 SMNVEV (reference sequence).

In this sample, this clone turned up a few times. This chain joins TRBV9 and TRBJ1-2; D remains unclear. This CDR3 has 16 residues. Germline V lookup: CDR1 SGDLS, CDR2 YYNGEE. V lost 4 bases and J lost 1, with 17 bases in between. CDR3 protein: CASSPRVRGYNYGYTF. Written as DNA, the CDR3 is TGTGCCAGCAGCCCGCGAGTCCGGGGATATAACTATGGCTACACCTTC.

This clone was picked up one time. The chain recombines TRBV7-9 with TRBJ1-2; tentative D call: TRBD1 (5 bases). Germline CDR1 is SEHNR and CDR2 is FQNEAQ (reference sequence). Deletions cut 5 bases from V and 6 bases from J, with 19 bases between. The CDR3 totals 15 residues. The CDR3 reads CASSPPVGRDNGYTF. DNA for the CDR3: TGTGCCAGCAGCCCCCCCGTAGGCAGGGATAATGGCTACACCTTC.

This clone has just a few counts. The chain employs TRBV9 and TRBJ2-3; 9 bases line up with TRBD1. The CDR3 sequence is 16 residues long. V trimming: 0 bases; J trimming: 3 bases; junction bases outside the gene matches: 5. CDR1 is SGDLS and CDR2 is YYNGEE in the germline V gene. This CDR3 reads CASSVGAGQGTDTQYF. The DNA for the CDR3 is TGTGCCAGCAGCGTAGGGGCCGGACAGGGGACAGATACGCAGTATTTT.

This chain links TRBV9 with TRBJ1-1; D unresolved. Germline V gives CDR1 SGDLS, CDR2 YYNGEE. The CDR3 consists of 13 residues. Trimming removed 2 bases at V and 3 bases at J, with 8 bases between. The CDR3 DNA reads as TGTGCCAGCAGCGTTCAACAAGACACTGAAGCTTTCTTT. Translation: CASSVQQDTEAFF.

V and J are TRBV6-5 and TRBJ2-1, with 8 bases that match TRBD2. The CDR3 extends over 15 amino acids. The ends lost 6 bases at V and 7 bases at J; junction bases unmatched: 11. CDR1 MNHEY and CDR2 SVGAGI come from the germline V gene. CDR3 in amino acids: CASSRGTRSGNEQFF. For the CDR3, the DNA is TGTGCCAGCAGCCGTGGGACTAGAAGTGGGAATGAGCAGTTCTTC.